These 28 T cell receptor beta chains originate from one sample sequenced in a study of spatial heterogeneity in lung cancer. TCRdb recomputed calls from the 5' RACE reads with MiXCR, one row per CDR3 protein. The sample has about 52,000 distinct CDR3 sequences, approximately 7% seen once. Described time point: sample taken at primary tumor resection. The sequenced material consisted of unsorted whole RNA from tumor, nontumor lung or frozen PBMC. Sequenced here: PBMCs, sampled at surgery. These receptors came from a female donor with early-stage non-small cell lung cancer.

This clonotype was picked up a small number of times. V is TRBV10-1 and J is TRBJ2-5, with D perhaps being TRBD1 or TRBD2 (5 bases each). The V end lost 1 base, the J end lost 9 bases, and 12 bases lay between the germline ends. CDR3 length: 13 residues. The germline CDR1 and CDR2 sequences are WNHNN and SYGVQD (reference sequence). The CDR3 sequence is CASSEFSGGSQYF. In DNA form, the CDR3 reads TGCGCCAGCAGTGAGTTTTCTGGGGGATCCCAGTACTTC.

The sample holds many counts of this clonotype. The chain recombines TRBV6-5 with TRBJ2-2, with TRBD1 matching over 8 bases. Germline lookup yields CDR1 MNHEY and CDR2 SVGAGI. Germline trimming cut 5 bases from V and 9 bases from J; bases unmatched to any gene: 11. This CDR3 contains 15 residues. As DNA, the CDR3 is TGTGCCAGCAGTACCCCAGGGGGCGGAATACGGGAGCTGTTTTTT. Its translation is CASSTPGGGIRELFF.

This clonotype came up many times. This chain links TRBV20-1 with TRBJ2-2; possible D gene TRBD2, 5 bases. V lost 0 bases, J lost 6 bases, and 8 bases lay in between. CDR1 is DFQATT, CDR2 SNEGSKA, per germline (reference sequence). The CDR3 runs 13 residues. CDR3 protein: CSARELVAGELFF. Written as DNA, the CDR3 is TGCAGTGCTAGAGAACTAGTTGCCGGGGAGCTGTTTTTT.

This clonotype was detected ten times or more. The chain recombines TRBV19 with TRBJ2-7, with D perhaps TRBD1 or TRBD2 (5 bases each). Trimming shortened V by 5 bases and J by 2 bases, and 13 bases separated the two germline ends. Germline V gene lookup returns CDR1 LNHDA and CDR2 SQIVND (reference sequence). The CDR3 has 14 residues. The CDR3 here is CASSARGGPYEQYF. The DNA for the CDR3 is TGTGCCAGTAGTGCCCGGGGCGGACCCTACGAGCAGTACTTC.

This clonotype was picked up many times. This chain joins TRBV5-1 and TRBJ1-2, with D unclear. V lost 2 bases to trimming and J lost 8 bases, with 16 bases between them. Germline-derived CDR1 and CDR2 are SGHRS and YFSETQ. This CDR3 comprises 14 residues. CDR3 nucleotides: TGCGCCAGCAGCTTAACGGACGGTTTTGGGGGCTACACCTTC. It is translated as CASSLTDGFGGYTF. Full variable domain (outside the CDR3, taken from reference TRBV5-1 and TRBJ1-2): KAGVTQTPRYLIKTRGQQVTLSCSPISGHRSVSWYQQTPGQGLQFLFEYFSETQRNKGNFPGRFSGRQFSNSRSEMNVSTLELGDSALYLCASSLTDGFGGYTFGSGTRLTVV.

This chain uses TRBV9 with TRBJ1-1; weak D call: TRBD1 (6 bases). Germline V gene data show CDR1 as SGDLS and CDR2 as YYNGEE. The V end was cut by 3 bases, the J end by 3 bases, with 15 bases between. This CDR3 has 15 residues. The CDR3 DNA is TGTGCCAGCAGCGCGTGGGGGGGCCCAGACACTGAAGCTTTCTTT. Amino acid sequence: CASSAWGGPDTEAFF.

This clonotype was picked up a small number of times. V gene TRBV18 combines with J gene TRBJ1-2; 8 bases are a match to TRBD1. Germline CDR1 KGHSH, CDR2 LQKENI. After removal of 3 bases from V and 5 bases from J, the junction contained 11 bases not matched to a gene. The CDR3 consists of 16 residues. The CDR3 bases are TGTGCCAGCTCACCGCCCGCACAGGGGGGTGGATATGGCTACACCTTC. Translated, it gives CASSPPAQGGGYGYTF.

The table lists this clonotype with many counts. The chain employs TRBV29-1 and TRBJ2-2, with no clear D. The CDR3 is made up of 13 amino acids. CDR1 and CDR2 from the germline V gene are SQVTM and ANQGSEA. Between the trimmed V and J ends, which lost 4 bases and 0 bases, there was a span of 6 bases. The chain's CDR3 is CSVGTPNTGELFF. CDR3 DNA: TGCAGCGTTGGCACCCCGAACACCGGGGAGCTGTTTTTT.

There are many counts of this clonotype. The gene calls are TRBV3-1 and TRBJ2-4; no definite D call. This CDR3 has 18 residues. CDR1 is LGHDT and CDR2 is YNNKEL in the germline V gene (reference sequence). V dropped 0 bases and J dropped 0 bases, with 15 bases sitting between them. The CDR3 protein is CASSQEGSPDLAKNIQYF. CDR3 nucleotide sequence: TGTGCCAGCAGCCAAGAGGGCAGTCCAGACCTAGCCAAAAACATTCAGTACTTC.

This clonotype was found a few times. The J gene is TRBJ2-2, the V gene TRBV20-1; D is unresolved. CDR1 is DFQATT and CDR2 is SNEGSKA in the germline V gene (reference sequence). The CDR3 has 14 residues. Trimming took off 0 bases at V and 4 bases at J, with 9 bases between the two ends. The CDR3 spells CSAREGISTGELFF. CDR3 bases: TGCAGTGCTAGAGAGGGGATTTCCACCGGGGAGCTGTTTTTT.

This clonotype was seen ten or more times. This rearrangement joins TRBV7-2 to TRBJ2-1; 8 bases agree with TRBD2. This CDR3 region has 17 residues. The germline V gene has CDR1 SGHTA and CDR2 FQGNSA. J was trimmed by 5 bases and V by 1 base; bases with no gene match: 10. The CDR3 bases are TGTGCCAGCAGCTTAGAGGCCAGGCGGGGGGCAAACAATGAGCAGTTCTTC. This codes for CASSLEARRGANNEQFF.

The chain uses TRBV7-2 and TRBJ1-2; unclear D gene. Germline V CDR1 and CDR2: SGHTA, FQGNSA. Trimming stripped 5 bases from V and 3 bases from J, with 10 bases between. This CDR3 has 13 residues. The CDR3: CASSNLVDYGYTF. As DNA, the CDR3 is TGTGCCAGCAGCAACCTAGTTGACTATGGCTACACCTTC.

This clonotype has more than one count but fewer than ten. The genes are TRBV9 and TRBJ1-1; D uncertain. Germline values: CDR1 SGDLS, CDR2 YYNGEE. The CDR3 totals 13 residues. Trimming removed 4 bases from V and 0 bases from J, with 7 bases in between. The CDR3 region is CASSFTMNTEAFF. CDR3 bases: TGTGCCAGCAGCTTTACCATGAACACTGAAGCTTTCTTT.

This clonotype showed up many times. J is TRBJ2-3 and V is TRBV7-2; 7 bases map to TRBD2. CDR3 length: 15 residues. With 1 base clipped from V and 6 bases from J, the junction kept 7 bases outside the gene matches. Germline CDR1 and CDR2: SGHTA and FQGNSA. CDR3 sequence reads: CASSLVGGGLDTQYF. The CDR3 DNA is TGTGCCAGCAGCTTAGTTGGGGGGGGACTGGATACGCAGTATTTT.

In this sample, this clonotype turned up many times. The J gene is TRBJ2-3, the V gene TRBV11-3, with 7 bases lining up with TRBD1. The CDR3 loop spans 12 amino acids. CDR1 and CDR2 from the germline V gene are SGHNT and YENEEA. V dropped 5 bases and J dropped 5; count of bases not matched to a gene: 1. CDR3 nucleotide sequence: TGTGCCAGCAGCCGGACAGGAGATACGCAGTATTTT. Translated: CASSRTGDTQYF.

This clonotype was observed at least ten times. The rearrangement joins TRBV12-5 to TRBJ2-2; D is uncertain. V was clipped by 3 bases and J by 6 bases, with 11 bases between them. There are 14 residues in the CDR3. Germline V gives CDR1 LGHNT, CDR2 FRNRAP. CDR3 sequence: CASGFSQLAGELFF. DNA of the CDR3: TGTGCTAGTGGTTTTTCCCAGCTTGCCGGGGAGCTGTTTTTT.

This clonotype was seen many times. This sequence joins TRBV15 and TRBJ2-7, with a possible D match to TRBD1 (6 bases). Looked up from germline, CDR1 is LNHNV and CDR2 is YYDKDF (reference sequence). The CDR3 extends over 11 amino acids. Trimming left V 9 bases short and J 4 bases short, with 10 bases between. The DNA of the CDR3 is TGTGCCACTCAACAGGGTTACGAGCAGTACTTC. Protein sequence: CATQQGYEQYF.

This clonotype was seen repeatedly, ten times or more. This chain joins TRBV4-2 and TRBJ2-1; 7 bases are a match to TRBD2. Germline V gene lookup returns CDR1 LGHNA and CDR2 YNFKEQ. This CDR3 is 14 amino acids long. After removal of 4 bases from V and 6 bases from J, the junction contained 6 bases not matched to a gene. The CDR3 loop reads CASSPPWGGNEQFF. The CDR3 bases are TGTGCCAGCAGCCCCCCGTGGGGGGGCAATGAGCAGTTCTTC.

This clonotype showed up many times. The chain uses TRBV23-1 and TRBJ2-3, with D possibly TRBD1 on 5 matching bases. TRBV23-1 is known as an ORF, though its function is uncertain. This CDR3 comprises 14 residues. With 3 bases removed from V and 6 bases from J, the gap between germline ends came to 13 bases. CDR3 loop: CASSHGVGADTQYF. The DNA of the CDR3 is TGCGCCAGCAGTCACGGTGTTGGGGCTGATACGCAGTATTTT.

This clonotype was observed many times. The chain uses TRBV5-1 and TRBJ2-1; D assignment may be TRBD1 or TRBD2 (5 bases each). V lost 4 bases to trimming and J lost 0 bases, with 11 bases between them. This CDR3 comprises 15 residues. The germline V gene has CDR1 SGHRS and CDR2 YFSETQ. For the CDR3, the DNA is TGCGCCAGCAGCCGAATTGGGGGCTCCTACAATGAGCAGTTCTTC. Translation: CASSRIGGSYNEQFF.

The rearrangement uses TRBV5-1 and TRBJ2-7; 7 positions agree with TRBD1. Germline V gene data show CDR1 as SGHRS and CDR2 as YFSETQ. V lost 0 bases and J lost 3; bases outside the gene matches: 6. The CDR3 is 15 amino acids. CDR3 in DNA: TGCGCCAGCAGCTTGGCCAGAGGGGGCGACTACGAGCAGTACTTC. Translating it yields CASSLARGGDYEQYF.

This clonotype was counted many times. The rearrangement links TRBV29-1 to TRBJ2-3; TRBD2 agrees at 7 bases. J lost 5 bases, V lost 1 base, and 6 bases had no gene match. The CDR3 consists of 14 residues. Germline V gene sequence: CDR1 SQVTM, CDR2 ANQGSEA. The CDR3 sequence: CSVEGGGGLDTQYF. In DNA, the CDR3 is TGCAGCGTTGAAGGTGGGGGGGGTTTAGATACGCAGTATTTT.

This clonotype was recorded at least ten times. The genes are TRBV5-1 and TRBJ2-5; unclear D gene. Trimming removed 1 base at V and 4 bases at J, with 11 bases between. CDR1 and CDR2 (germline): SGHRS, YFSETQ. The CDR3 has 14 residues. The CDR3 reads CASSLRWSGETQYF. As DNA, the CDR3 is TGCGCCAGCAGCTTGAGGTGGTCGGGAGAGACCCAGTACTTC. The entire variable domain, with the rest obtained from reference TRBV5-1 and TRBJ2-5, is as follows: KAGVTQTPRYLIKTRGQQVTLSCSPISGHRSVSWYQQTPGQGLQFLFEYFSETQRNKGNFPGRFSGRQFSNSRSEMNVSTLELGDSALYLCASSLRWSGETQYFGPGTRLLVL.

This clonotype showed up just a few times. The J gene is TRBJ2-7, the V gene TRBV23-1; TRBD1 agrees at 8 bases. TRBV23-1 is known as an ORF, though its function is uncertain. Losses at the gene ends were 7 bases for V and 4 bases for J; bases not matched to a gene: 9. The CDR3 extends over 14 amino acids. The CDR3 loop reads CASIGTGGRYEQYF. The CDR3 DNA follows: TGCGCCAGCATAGGGACAGGTGGCCGGTACGAGCAGTACTTC.

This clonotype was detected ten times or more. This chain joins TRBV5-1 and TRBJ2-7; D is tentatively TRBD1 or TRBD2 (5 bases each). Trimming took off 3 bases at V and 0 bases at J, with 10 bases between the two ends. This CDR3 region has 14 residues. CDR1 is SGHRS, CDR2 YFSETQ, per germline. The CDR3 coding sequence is TGCGCCAGCAGCTATGGGACGGACTCCTACGAGCAGTACTTC. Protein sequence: CASSYGTDSYEQYF.

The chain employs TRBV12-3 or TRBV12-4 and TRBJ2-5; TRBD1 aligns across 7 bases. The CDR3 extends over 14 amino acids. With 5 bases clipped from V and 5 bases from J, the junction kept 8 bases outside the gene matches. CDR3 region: CASSPIGGSETQYF. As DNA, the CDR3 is TGTGCCAGCAGTCCGATAGGGGGCTCGGAGACCCAGTACTTC.

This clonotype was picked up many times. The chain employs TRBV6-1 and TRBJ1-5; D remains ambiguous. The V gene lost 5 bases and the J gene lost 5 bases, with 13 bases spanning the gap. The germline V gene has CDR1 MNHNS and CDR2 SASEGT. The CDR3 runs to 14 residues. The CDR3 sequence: CASSSRTRDQPQHF. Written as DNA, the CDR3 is TGTGCCAGCAGTTCCCGGACTCGTGATCAGCCCCAGCATTTT.

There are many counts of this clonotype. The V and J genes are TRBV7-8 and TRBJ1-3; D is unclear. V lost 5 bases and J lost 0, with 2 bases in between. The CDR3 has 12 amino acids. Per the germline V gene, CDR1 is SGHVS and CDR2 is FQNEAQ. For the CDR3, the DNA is TGTGCCAGCAGCACCTCTGGAAACACCATATATTTT. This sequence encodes CASSTSGNTIYF.